Each of the 13 T cell receptor beta chains below was sequenced from the same sample in a study of T cells in localized non-small cell lung cancer. The data were produced by immunoSEQ multiplex PCR, yet TCRdb's version contains in-frame clones alone and is incomplete. The sample has roughly 34,000 clones; 65% to 90% are singletons. The sample consisted of peripheral blood, taken before any cancer treatment. These receptor sequences come from a male donor older than 55 with stage III lung adenocarcinoma.

This clone was observed once. The chain joins TRBV5-1 to TRBJ2-7; D is unclear. Germline V gene sequence: CDR1 SGHRS, CDR2 YFSETQ. Trimming pared 4 bases from V and 0 bases from J, leaving 14 bases between. This CDR3 has 15 amino acids. CDR3 DNA: TGCGCCAGCAGCCCAGTAGTCGCCTACTCCTACGAGCAGTACTTC. It encodes CASSPVVAYSYEQYF. Looking up the rest from reference TRBV5-1 and TRBJ2-7 gives the full variable domain: KAGVTQTPRYLIKTRGQQVTLSCSPISGHRSVSWYQQTPGQGLQFLFEYFSETQRNKGNFPGRFSGRQFSNSRSEMNVSTLELGDSALYLCASSPVVAYSYEQYFGPGTRLTVT.

This clone appeared a few times. V gene TRBV30 combines with J gene TRBJ2-7, with D perhaps being TRBD1 or TRBD2 (5 bases each). Germline assignment: CDR1 GTSNPN and CDR2 SVGIG (reference sequence). Trimming took 3 bases from V and 5 from J, leaving 20 bases between them. The CDR3 has 15 amino acids. CDR3 sequence (DNA): TGTGCCTGGAGCTGGATGGGACCGTCGGTACACGAGCAGTACTTC. Its protein product is CAWSWMGPSVHEQYF.

The CDR3 is CASSIPPANTEAFF. The CDR3 nucleotides read TGTGCCAGTAGTATCCCCCCCGCGAACACTGAAGCTTTCTTT. This chain uses TRBV19 with TRBJ1-1; the D is unclear. Germline V gives CDR1 LNHDA, CDR2 SQIVND (reference sequence). CDR3 length: 14 residues. The V end lost 3 bases, the J end lost 1 base, and 9 bases lay between the germline ends.

This chain links TRBV6-4 with TRBJ2-1; D ambiguous. Trimming left V 4 bases short and J 0 bases short, with 10 bases between. The CDR3 loop spans 15 amino acids. Looked up from germline, CDR1 is MRHNA and CDR2 is SNTAGT. CDR3 sequence (DNA): TGTGCCAGCAGTGCGGCACCCCGCTCCTACAATGAGCAGTTCTTC. It specifies CASSAAPRSYNEQFF.

The V call is TRBV6-5, the J call TRBJ2-5; 9 nucleotides match TRBD2. The CDR3 is 14 amino acids. V trimming: 1 base; J trimming: 5 bases; junction bases outside the gene matches: 2. Per the germline V gene, CDR1 is MNHEY and CDR2 is SVGAGI. DNA for the CDR3: TGTGCCAGCAGTTACTTTAGCGGGAGCGAGACCCAGTACTTC. Protein product: CASSYFSGSETQYF.

The V gene is TRBV30, the J gene TRBJ1-5; D ambiguous. V was shortened by 4 bases and J by 4 bases, with 14 bases between the two germline ends. CDR1 is GTSNPN, CDR2 SVGIG, per germline (reference sequence). The CDR3 consists of 14 residues. The CDR3: CAWTIKSGNQPQHF. Here the CDR3 DNA reads TGTGCCTGGACCATCAAATCGGGAAATCAGCCCCAGCATTTT.

The CDR3, as DNA: TGTGCCAGCAGCTTAGTGGTCAATGAGCAGTTCTTC. This encodes CASSLVVNEQFF. This sequence joins TRBV7-9 and TRBJ2-1, with D unresolved. Looked up from germline, CDR1 is SEHNR and CDR2 is FQNEAQ (reference sequence). V was clipped by 1 base and J by 6 bases, with 4 bases between them. This CDR3 spans 12 amino acids. Full variable domain (remainder filled in from reference TRBV7-9 and TRBJ2-1): DTGVSQNPRHKITKRGQNVTFRCDPISEHNRLYWYRQTLGQGPEFLTYFQNEAQLEKSRLLSDRFSAERPKGSFSTLEIQRTEQGDSAMYLCASSLVVNEQFFGPGTRLTVL.

The V call is TRBV30, the J call TRBJ1-2; TRBD1 is a possible D gene (5 bases). The germline gives CDR1 GTSNPN, CDR2 SVGIG (reference sequence). The CDR3 covers 14 residues. The ends were cut back, 2 bases at V and 1 base at J, with 11 bases in the middle. The CDR3 region is CAWSIYRRNYGYTF. CDR3 DNA: TGTGCCTGGAGTATATACAGGCGTAACTATGGCTACACCTTC.

The chain joins TRBV28 to TRBJ1-3; TRBD1 matches at 10 bases. The CDR3 runs to 16 residues. The V gene end was trimmed by 6 bases and the J gene end by 3 bases; junction bases not matched to a gene: 8. The germline CDR1 and CDR2 sequences are MDHEN and SYDVKM. CDR3 coding DNA: TGTGCCAGCAGGGGACAGGGGACCTCGTATGGAAACACCATATATTTT. Translated, it gives CASRGQGTSYGNTIYF.

V and J are TRBV10-3 and TRBJ2-3, with D unclear. CDR1 is ENHRY, CDR2 SYGVKD, per germline. V lost 10 bases and J 2 bases, leaving 10 bases between the germline ends. CDR3 length: 12 residues. The CDR3 DNA follows: TGTGCCACTCAGCGAAACACAGATACGCAGTATTTT. Residues: CATQRNTDTQYF.

The V gene is TRBV6-6, the J gene TRBJ2-3, with 7 positions matching TRBD1. Trimming removed 6 bases from V and 1 base from J; junction bases left unmatched: 7. CDR3 length: 15 amino acids. Germline V gives CDR1 MNHNY, CDR2 SVGAGI (reference sequence). The CDR3 bases are TGTGCCAGCAGCCGCCCCGGGACAGGCACAGATACGCAGTATTTT. This codes for CASSRPGTGTDTQYF.

The chain carries TRBV7-2 and TRBJ2-5; D perhaps matches TRBD2 (7 bases). The germline V gene has CDR1 SGHTA and CDR2 FQGNSA. The CDR3 is 16 residues long. V was cut by 4 bases and J by 5 bases, with 20 bases left in between. CDR3 nucleotide sequence: TGTGCCAGCAGCTCCCAACCCAGGGGCGGGGGCGAGACCCAGTACTTC. As protein: CASSSQPRGGGETQYF.

The chain carries TRBV9 and TRBJ1-1; no firm D call. The ends were cut back, 1 base at V and 0 bases at J, with 4 bases in the middle. Germline V gene sequence: CDR1 SGDLS, CDR2 YYNGEE. The CDR3 spans 13 residues. The CDR3 region is CASSVTLNTEAFF. The CDR3 region has the DNA TGTGCCAGCAGCGTAACCCTGAACACTGAAGCTTTCTTT.